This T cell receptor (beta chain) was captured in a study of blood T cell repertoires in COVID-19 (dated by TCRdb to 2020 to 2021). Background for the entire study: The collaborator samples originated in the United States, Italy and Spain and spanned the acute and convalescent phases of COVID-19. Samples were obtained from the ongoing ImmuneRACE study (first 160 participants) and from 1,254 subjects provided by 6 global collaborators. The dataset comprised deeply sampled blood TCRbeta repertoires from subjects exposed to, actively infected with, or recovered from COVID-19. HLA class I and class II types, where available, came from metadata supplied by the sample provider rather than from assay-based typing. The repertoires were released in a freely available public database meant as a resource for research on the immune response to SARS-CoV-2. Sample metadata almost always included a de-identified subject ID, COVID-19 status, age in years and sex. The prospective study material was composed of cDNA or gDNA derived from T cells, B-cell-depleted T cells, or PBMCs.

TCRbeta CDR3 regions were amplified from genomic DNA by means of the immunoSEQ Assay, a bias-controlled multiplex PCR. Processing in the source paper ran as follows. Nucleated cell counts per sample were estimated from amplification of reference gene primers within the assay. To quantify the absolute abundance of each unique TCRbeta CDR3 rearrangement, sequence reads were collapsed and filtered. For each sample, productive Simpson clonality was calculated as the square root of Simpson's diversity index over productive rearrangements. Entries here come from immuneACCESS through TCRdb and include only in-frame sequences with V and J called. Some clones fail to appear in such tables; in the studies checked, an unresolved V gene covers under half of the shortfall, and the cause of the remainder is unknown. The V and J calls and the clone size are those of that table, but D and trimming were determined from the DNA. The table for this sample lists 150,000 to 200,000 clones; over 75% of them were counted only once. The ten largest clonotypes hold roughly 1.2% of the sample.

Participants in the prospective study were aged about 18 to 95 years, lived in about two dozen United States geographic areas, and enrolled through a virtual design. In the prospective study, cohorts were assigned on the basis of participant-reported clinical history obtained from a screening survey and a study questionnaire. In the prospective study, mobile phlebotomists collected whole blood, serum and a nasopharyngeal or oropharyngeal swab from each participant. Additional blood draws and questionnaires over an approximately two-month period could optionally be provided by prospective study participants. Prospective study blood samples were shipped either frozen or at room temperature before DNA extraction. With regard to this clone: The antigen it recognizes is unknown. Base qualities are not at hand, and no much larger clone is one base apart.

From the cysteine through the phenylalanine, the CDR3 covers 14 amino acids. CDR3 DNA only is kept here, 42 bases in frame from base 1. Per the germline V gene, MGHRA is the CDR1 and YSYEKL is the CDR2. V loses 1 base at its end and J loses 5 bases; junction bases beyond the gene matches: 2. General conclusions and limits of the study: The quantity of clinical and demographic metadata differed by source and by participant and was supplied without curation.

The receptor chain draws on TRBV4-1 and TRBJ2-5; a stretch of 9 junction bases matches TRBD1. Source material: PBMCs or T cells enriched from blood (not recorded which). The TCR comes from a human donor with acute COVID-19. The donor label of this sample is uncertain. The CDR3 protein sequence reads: CASSQGGTGETQYF. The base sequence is TGCGCCAGCAGCCAAGGGGGGACAGGGGAGACCCAGTACTTC.